One and the same sample provided the 13 T cell receptor beta chains below, sequenced in a study of T cell responses to AZD1222 COVID-19 vaccine. Generated by immunoSEQ multiplex PCR, the TCRdb table keeps only in-frame clones and is missing some. The profile shows some 280,000 clones, roughly 93% of them singletons. The source material was peripheral blood, sampled 28 days after the second AZD1222 dose. These receptors came from an adult who received the AZD1222 COVID-19 vaccine.

This chain connects TRBV4-1 to TRBJ2-3; 8 bases are a match to TRBD1. CDR3 size: 15 residues. In germline, CDR1 is MGHRA, CDR2 YSYEKL. The junction had 3 bases not matched to a gene; V was cut back by 0 bases and J by 4 bases. In DNA, the CDR3 is TGCGCCAGCAGCCAAGATGGACAGGGAGCAGATACGCAGTATTTT. Amino acid sequence: CASSQDGQGADTQYF.

The chain combines TRBV6-2 or TRBV6-3 with TRBJ2-3; tentative D call: TRBD2 (6 bases). This CDR3 is 12 amino acids long. Germline V gene data show CDR1 as MNHEY and CDR2 as SVGEGT. V lost 5 bases to trimming and J lost 6 bases, with 9 bases between them. CDR3 sequence: CASSHRGDTQYF. The CDR3, as DNA: TGTGCCAGCAGTCACCGGGGGGATACGCAGTATTTT.

The chain links TRBV28 to TRBJ2-5; no firm D call. The germline V and J ends were trimmed by 6 bases and 2 bases, with 7 bases remaining between them. The CDR3 has 12 amino acids. CDR1 is MDHEN and CDR2 is SYDVKM in the germline V gene. CDR3 in DNA: TGTGCCAGCAGGACGTTACAAGAGACCCAGTACTTC. Translation: CASRTLQETQYF.

This chain joins TRBV5-1 and TRBJ1-2; D is unclear. The CDR3 spans 13 residues. Between the trimmed V and J ends, which lost 2 bases and 1 base, there was a span of 6 bases. Germline-derived CDR1 and CDR2 are SGHRS and YFSETQ. The CDR3, as DNA: TGCGCCAGCAGCTTCACAGATAACTATGGCTACACCTTC. Amino acid sequence: CASSFTDNYGYTF.

J is TRBJ1-5 and V is TRBV6-5; no definite D call. V shed 6 bases and J shed 4 bases, with 10 bases lying between them. CDR1 and CDR2 from the germline V gene are MNHEY and SVGAGI. The length of the CDR3 is 13 residues. The CDR3 spells CASSRSGNQPQHF. DNA of the CDR3: TGTGCCAGCAGCCGGTCGGGGAATCAGCCCCAGCATTTT.

The chain recombines TRBV19 with TRBJ2-2, with D unclear. The CDR3 spans 11 residues. V lost 7 bases and J lost 7, with 7 bases in between. Per germline, CDR1 LNHDA and CDR2 SQIVND (reference sequence). The CDR3 loop is CASIGGGELFF. For the CDR3, the DNA is TGTGCCAGTATAGGCGGCGGGGAGCTGTTTTTT.

This clone showed up just once. The chain combines TRBV28 with TRBJ1-4; D gene ambiguous. Trimming removed 5 bases at V and 0 bases at J, with 16 bases between. CDR3 length equals 17 residues. Germline V gives CDR1 MDHEN, CDR2 SYDVKM. This CDR3 reads CASSPPQLDSTNEKLFF. CDR3 DNA: TGTGCCAGCAGTCCCCCACAATTGGACTCAACTAATGAAAAACTGTTTTTT.

This chain connects TRBV3-1 (or the pseudogene TRBV3-2) to TRBJ1-1; D uncertain. The V end lost 0 bases, the J end lost 6 bases, and 8 bases lay between the germline ends. This CDR3 has 13 amino acids. Germline V lookup: CDR1 LGHDT, CDR2 YNNKEL (reference sequence). CDR3 nucleotides: TGTGCCAGCAGCCAAGAGCCGAGGGCTGAAGCTTTCTTT. Protein product: CASSQEPRAEAFF.

V gene TRBV6-5 combines with J gene TRBJ1-2, with D unclear. Germline lookup yields CDR1 MNHEY and CDR2 SVGAGI. CDR3 size: 12 residues. The V gene lost 6 bases and the J gene lost 3 bases, with 8 bases spanning the gap. CDR3 DNA sequence: TGTGCCAGCAGGAAAGACCACTATGGCTACACCTTC. It specifies CASRKDHYGYTF.

This clone was counted between two and nine times. The V call is TRBV7-9, the J call TRBJ1-1; the D gene is possibly TRBD1 (6 bases). Trimming removed 5 bases at V and 3 bases at J, with 10 bases between. The germline CDR1 and CDR2 sequences are SEHNR and FQNEAQ (reference sequence). This CDR3 has 13 amino acids. The CDR3 here is CASSARTDTEAFF. The CDR3 nucleotides are TGTGCCAGCAGCGCCCGGACAGACACTGAAGCTTTCTTT.

The rearrangement links TRBV19 to TRBJ2-7; D is ambiguous. The CDR3 contains 15 residues. Deletions cut 5 bases from V and 3 bases from J, with 17 bases between. CDR1 and CDR2 from the germline V gene are LNHDA and SQIVND (reference sequence). This CDR3 reads CASSSRRNNVYEQYF. CDR3 nucleotide sequence: TGTGCCAGTAGTTCCCGACGGAACAACGTCTACGAGCAGTACTTC.

The gene calls are TRBV27 and TRBJ1-2; D not certain. The V gene lost 5 bases and the J gene lost 5 bases, with 18 bases spanning the gap. Germline V lookup: CDR1 MNHEY, CDR2 SMNVEV (reference sequence). The CDR3 has 15 residues. CDR3 in amino acids: CASSHKKGPGYGYTF. The CDR3, as DNA: TGTGCCAGCAGTCATAAGAAGGGCCCGGGGTATGGCTACACCTTC.

The chain links TRBV5-4 to TRBJ2-1, with D possibly matching TRBD1 (6 bases). The V end was cut by 4 bases, the J end by 7 bases, with 15 bases between. Germline V CDR1 and CDR2: SGHNT, YYREEE (reference sequence). The CDR3 consists of 14 residues. CDR3 DNA sequence: TGTGCCAGCAGCAAGAGGGACGGGACAAATGAGCAGTTCTTC. This sequence encodes CASSKRDGTNEQFF.